A selection of T cell receptor beta chains follows, all from one sample in a study of T cell responses to AZD1222 COVID-19 vaccine. Profiled with immunoSEQ multiplex PCR; TCRdb holds only in-frame clones, not every one. The sample lists about 54,000 clones; around 90% were seen once. This specimen consisted of peripheral blood, obtained 28 days after the second AZD1222 dose. The source of these receptors is an adult who received the AZD1222 COVID-19 vaccine. Each CDR3 is given with its conserved first and last residue. The order of the fields is V gene, J gene, CDR3 protein.

TRBV7-8	TRBJ2-3	CASSLPLAGDPDTQYF
TRBV24-1	TRBJ2-3	CATSDRTGDLGDTQYF
TRBV24-1	TRBJ1-2	CATSEGTVYGYTF
TRBV11-3	TRBJ1-5	CASSLEHNQPQHF
TRBV5-1	TRBJ2-6	CASSSTPGDFSGANVLTF
TRBV29-1	TRBJ1-1	CSVLGQGNTEAFF
TRBV19	TRBJ2-2	CACRRSDTGELFF
TRBV13	TRBJ2-1	CASSRGLAGLQGINNEQFF
TRBV30	TRBJ1-2	CAWSRMPNYGYTF
TRBV6-2/TRBV6-3	TRBJ2-1	CASSPTSADSYNEQFF
TRBV15	TRBJ2-7	CATSRDRGLYEQYF
TRBV4-2	TRBJ1-1	CASSQAVGGMNTEAFF